This TCR beta chain comes out of a study of blood T cell repertoires in COVID-19. Looking at the study overall: Samples came from the United States, Italy and Spain, spanning acute and convalescent COVID-19. From T cells, B-cell-depleted T cells, or PBMCs came the material, which was cDNA or gDNA.

Profiled with immunoSEQ multiplex PCR; TCRdb holds only in-frame clones, not every one. This table holds about 320,000 clones, 85% found once. Across under 25 US areas, participants ranged in age from roughly 18 to 95 years. Assignment of participants to cohorts was predicated upon participant-reported clinical history. This clone was seen just once. This TCR derives from a woman in her twenties or thirties who had been exposed to COVID-19. Sequenced input: PBMCs or T cells enriched from blood (not recorded which).

CDR3 amino acids: CASSAQGGPQETQYF. CDR3 DNA: TGTGCCAGCAGTGCTCAGGGGGGCCCCCAAGAGACCCAGTACTTC. The gene calls are TRBV2 and TRBJ2-5; D possibly corresponds to TRBD1 (7 bases). The CDR3 contains 15 residues. Germline V lookup: CDR1 SNHLY, CDR2 FYNNEI. V was pared by 4 bases and J by 1 base, with 13 bases between.